The 22 T cell receptor beta chains reported below all come from one sample, sequenced in a study of shared clonotypes between healthy human individuals. Assay: immunoSEQ multiplex PCR; the TCRdb copy retains only in-frame clones and omits some. In the table there are around 480,000 clones, roughly 79% of which are singletons. The sample taken for sequencing was PBMCs. The receptors here all came from a woman aged 35 to 49 in good health. Some clones in this sample may be carry-over from other donors' samples.

The genes are TRBV27 and TRBJ1-2; the match to TRBD1 covers 7 bases. This CDR3 is built from 14 residues. Looked up from germline, CDR1 is MNHEY and CDR2 is SMNVEV (reference sequence). The V gene end was trimmed by 6 bases and the J gene end by 7 bases; junction bases not matched to a gene: 11. CDR3 nucleotides: TGTGCCAGCAGCCCACAGACAGGGTTTGTTGGCTACACCTTC. Encoded protein: CASSPQTGFVGYTF.

The chain joins TRBV10-2 to TRBJ2-5; either TRBD1 or TRBD2 may supply D (5 bases each). The DNA end lines up better with TRBJ2-7; the J call may be wrong. Germline values: CDR1 WSHSY, CDR2 SAAADI. The CDR3 loop spans 12 amino acids. The chain's CDR3 is CASTEGLYEQYF. The CDR3 coding sequence is TGCGCCAGCACCGAGGGGTTGTACGAGCAGTACTTC.

This chain joins TRBV28 and TRBJ1-2; 7 bases agree with TRBD1. Germline V gene data show CDR1 as MDHEN and CDR2 as SYDVKM. Losses at the gene ends were 6 bases for V and 4 bases for J; bases not matched to a gene: 23. The CDR3 runs to 19 residues. CDR3 loop: CASRGPIGTALHVPYGYTF. CDR3 DNA: TGTGCCAGCAGGGGTCCGATAGGGACAGCTCTACACGTCCCCTATGGCTACACCTTC.

This clone was found once. The chain recombines TRBV7-2 with TRBJ1-4, with 10 nucleotides matching TRBD1. CDR3 size: 15 residues. The germline CDR1 and CDR2 sequences are SGHTA and FQGNSA. The ends lost 3 bases at V and 8 bases at J; junction bases unmatched: 6. The CDR3 nucleotides are TGTGCCAGCAGCTTTCGACAGGGGGCTGGAGAAAAACTGTTTTTT. Translation gives CASSFRQGAGEKLFF.

The chain uses TRBV6-5 and TRBJ1-1, with 10 bases lining up with TRBD1. Germline CDR1 reads MNHEY; CDR2 reads SVGAGI. The V segment lost 7 bases and the J segment 11 bases; nucleotides outside the gene matches: 13. This CDR3 is built from 14 residues. The CDR3, as DNA: TGTGCCAGCACCCAAGGGACAGGGGCCGGGGGGGCTTTCTTT. Protein sequence: CASTQGTGAGGAFF.

The V and J genes are TRBV7-8 and TRBJ1-3; no firm D call. CDR1 and CDR2 from the germline V gene are SGHVS and FQNEAQ. This CDR3 is 13 amino acids long. Trimming removed 0 bases at V and 4 bases at J, with 4 bases between. CDR3 DNA: TGTGCCAGCAGCTTAGCAGGGGGAAACACCATATATTTT. Protein sequence: CASSLAGGNTIYF.

The rearrangement joins TRBV5-4 to TRBJ2-5; 10 positions agree with TRBD1. The end of the DNA is better explained by TRBJ2-7, so the J call may be wrong. The CDR3 is 15 residues long. Germline V gives CDR1 SGHNT, CDR2 YYREEE (reference sequence). Here the CDR3 reads CASSNEPGQGFEQYF. The CDR3 DNA reads as TGTGCCAGCAGCAACGAACCGGGACAGGGGTTCGAGCAGTACTTC.

This clone has only a few counts. This sequence joins TRBV7-2 and TRBJ2-7; unclear D gene. This CDR3 has 14 amino acids. Germline lookup yields CDR1 SGHTA and CDR2 FQGNSA. The V and J ends lost 5 bases and 2 bases respectively, with 13 bases between them. This CDR3 is CASSTRTSPYEQYF. CDR3 DNA: TGTGCCAGCAGCACCAGGACCAGCCCCTACGAGCAGTACTTC. The entire variable domain, with the rest obtained from reference TRBV7-2 and TRBJ2-7, is as follows: GAGVSQSPSNKVTEKGKDVELRCDPISGHTALYWYRQSLGQGLEFLIYFQGNSAPDKSGLPSDRFSAERTGGSVSTLTIQRTQQEDSAVYLCASSTRTSPYEQYFGPGTRLTVT.

Remarks on this clone: This may stem from a read error, because a much larger clone lies one nucleotide away. This sequence joins TRBV6-1 and TRBJ2-1; D is ambiguous. V lost 1 base, J lost 1 base, and 8 bases lay in between. This CDR3 is built from 15 residues. CDR1 is MNHNS and CDR2 is SASEGT in the germline V gene. The CDR3 protein is CASSEDDGSYNEQFF. In nucleotides, the CDR3 is TGTGCCAGCAGTGAAGACGACGGGTCCTACAATGAGCAGTTCTTC.

Comment on this clone: Other DNA sequences in the sample encode the same CDR3. This chain connects TRBV11-2 to TRBJ2-7, with TRBD2 matching 14 bases. V shed 5 bases and J 7 bases; nucleotides not matched to a gene: 4. This CDR3 region has 14 residues. Germline V gives CDR1 SGHAT, CDR2 FQNNGV. The CDR3 region has the DNA TGTGCCAGCAGCCTGGGACTAGCGGGAGTAGAGCAGTACTTC. This sequence encodes CASSLGLAGVEQYF.

The chain recombines TRBV27 with TRBJ2-3, with D unresolved. This CDR3 comprises 14 residues. With 5 bases removed from V and 2 bases from J, the gap between germline ends came to 11 bases. Germline V gives CDR1 MNHEY, CDR2 SMNVEV (reference sequence). The CDR3, as DNA: TGTGCCAGCAGTCTCTTCGCAAACACAGATACGCAGTATTTT. It encodes CASSLFANTDTQYF.

This clone appeared a few times. The genes are TRBV5-5 and TRBJ2-6; maybe TRBD1 (6 bases). Trimming removed 3 bases from V and 0 bases from J, with 10 bases in between. This CDR3 has 16 residues. Germline CDR1 is SGHKS and CDR2 is YYEKEE (reference sequence). CDR3 DNA: TGTGCCAGCAGCTCGCCGGACAGCTCTGGGGCCAACGTCCTGACTTTC. Translation gives CASSSPDSSGANVLTF. The whole variable domain, filled in from reference TRBV5-5 and TRBJ2-6, reads DAGVTQSPTHLIKTRGQQVTLRCSPISGHKSVSWYQQVLGQGPQFIFQYYEKEERGRGNFPDRFSARQFPNYSSELNVNALLLGDSALYLCASSSPDSSGANVLTFGAGSRLTVL.

A note on this clone: A read error is possible here, since a much larger clone lies one base away. The V call is TRBV20-1, the J call TRBJ2-7; D is undetermined. The germline CDR1 and CDR2 sequences are DFQATT and SNEGSKA (reference sequence). The CDR3 loop spans 10 amino acids. V lost 6 bases and J lost 10, with 13 bases in between. The CDR3 reads CSAGHPGQYF. DNA for the CDR3: TGCAGTGCAGGGCACCCCGGTCAGTACTTC.

The DNA for the CDR3 is TGTGCCAGCAGCCCAGGTGACGTTAGGAGCACAGATACGCAGTATTTT. Translating gives CASSPGDVRSTDTQYF. The rearrangement links TRBV7-3 to TRBJ2-3, with D unclear. Germline V lookup: CDR1 SGHTA, CDR2 FQGTGA. The CDR3 is 16 amino acids. Trimming removed 5 bases at V and 0 bases at J, with 15 bases between.

This clone was seen a handful of times. The V gene is TRBV28, the J gene TRBJ1-2; D may be TRBD1 (5 bases). The CDR3 runs to 13 residues. V was cut by 6 bases and J by 5 bases, with 13 bases left in between. CDR1 is MDHEN and CDR2 is SYDVKM in the germline V gene. The CDR3 DNA reads TGTGCCAGCAGCCCAGGACATTTTTATGGCTACACCTTC. This sequence encodes CASSPGHFYGYTF.

The V and J genes are TRBV28 and TRBJ1-2, with D hard to call. Trimming took 6 bases from V and 7 from J, leaving 15 bases between them. Germline lookup yields CDR1 MDHEN and CDR2 SYDVKM. This CDR3 has 13 residues. CDR3: CASRVALISGYTF. The CDR3 nucleotides read TGTGCCAGCAGGGTGGCCCTAATAAGTGGCTACACCTTC.

The V call is TRBV19, the J call TRBJ2-1, with unresolved D. The V end was cut by 4 bases, the J end by 10 bases, with 23 bases between. This CDR3 spans 16 amino acids. CDR1 and CDR2 (germline): LNHDA, SQIVND (reference sequence). The CDR3: CASSTLFGRDHGEQFF. The CDR3 region has the DNA TGTGCCAGTAGTACCCTCTTCGGACGCGACCATGGCGAGCAGTTCTTC.

The rearrangement joins TRBV11-3 to TRBJ2-7, with TRBD1 matching 8 bases. There are 12 residues in the CDR3. CDR1 SGHNT and CDR2 YENEEA come from the germline V gene. V lost 5 bases and J lost 8; bases outside the gene matches: 5. Written as DNA, the CDR3 is TGTGCCAGCAGCCACGGACAGGGAAAGCAGTACTTC. Protein sequence: CASSHGQGKQYF.

For this clone: A far larger clone is off by one base, so a read error is likely. The rearrangement joins TRBV5-1 to TRBJ2-1; D may be TRBD2 (5 bases). The CDR3 has 14 amino acids. Germline V gives CDR1 SGHRS, CDR2 YFSETQ. Between the trimmed V and J ends, which lost 0 bases and 8 bases, there was a span of 12 bases. The CDR3 region is CASSLVQMRDEQFF. DNA for the CDR3: TGCGCCAGCAGCTTGGTCCAGATGCGGGATGAGCAGTTCTTC.

The J gene is TRBJ1-2, the V gene TRBV29-1; D not certain. This CDR3 region has 14 residues. CDR1 and CDR2 from the germline V gene are SQVTM and ANQGSEA. Trimming took 0 bases from V and 3 from J, leaving 11 bases between them. CDR3 nucleotide sequence: TGCAGCGTTGAAGATTTGACGGGGTACTATGGCTACACCTTC. Translated: CSVEDLTGYYGYTF.

This clone was seen only once. The V gene is TRBV5-4, the J gene TRBJ2-5; D may be TRBD1 or TRBD2 (6 bases each). This CDR3 is built from 17 residues. CDR1 is SGHNT and CDR2 is YYREEE in the germline V gene (reference sequence). Between the trimmed V and J ends, which lost 7 bases and 3 bases, there was a span of 25 bases. CDR3 region: CASGEGGGGPGEETQYF. The CDR3 DNA sequence: TGTGCCAGCGGGGAAGGCGGAGGGGGTCCTGGGGAAGAGACCCAGTACTTC.

V is TRBV2 and J is TRBJ2-1; 7 bases agree with TRBD2. Germline CDR1 reads SNHLY; CDR2 reads FYNNEI. V lost 7 bases, J lost 4 bases, and 4 bases stayed unmatched. CDR3 length: 13 amino acids. The CDR3 DNA reads as TGTGCCAGCATGGCTAGCGGATACAATGAGCAGTTCTTC. Its protein product is CASMASGYNEQFF.